This TCR beta chain was documented in a study of blood T cell repertoires in COVID-19. Study details: Some COVID-19 samples were acute and others convalescent; all came from the United States, Italy and Spain. Sources were T cells, B-cell-depleted T cells, or PBMCs; the material itself was cDNA or gDNA.

This table comes from immunoSEQ multiplex PCR, and its TCRdb copy is limited to in-frame clones, with some not included. The data show around 320,000 clones, with roughly 85% seen just once and approximately 7.5% held by the top ten. V lost 0 bases and J lost 8, with 13 bases in between. CDR1 and CDR2 from the germline V gene are MNHEY and SVGAGI. The CDR3 loop spans 14 amino acids. The chain combines TRBV6-5 with TRBJ1-2; possibly TRBD1 for D (5 bases). This TCR derives from a human donor in a cohort sampled during active COVID-19. The sample consisted of peripheral blood. The DNA for the CDR3 is TGTGCCAGCAGTTACTCGGAAGGGGTGTCAGGCTACACCTTC. Translation: CASSYSEGVSGYTF.